A single sample gave rise to the 28 T cell receptor beta chains below, sequenced in a study of blood T cell repertoires in COVID-19. Libraries were prepared by immunoSEQ multiplex PCR; TCRdb keeps only in-frame clonotypes and omits some of them. The sample lists 150,000 to 200,000 clones, about 80% occurring once. The sample taken for sequencing was PBMCs or T cells enriched from blood (not recorded which). These receptors were taken from a man aged 35-49 years who had recovered from COVID-19.

This chain links TRBV7-9 with TRBJ1-1; no reliable D call. Germline CDR1 SEHNR, CDR2 FQNEAQ (reference sequence). V lost 1 base and J 6 bases, leaving 9 bases between the germline ends. The CDR3 totals 13 residues. As DNA, the CDR3 is TGTGCCAGCAGCTTAGGGAGGTTAGCTGAAGCTTTCTTT. Its protein product is CASSLGRLAEAFF.

This sequence joins TRBV27 and TRBJ1-1; D possibly corresponds to TRBD1 (5 bases). Germline V gene data show CDR1 as MNHEY and CDR2 as SMNVEV (reference sequence). V shed 5 bases and J shed 2 bases, with 12 bases lying between them. This CDR3 is 14 amino acids long. CDR3 sequence (DNA): TGTGCCAGCAGTCCCCAGGGTTTTAACACTGAAGCTTTCTTT. This codes for CASSPQGFNTEAFF.

The chain employs TRBV12-3 or TRBV12-4 and TRBJ1-5, with no clear D. V was cut by 5 bases and J by 1 base, with 6 bases left in between. This CDR3 has 13 residues. Here the CDR3 reads CASSQSSNQPQHF. The CDR3 DNA reads TGTGCCAGCAGTCAGTCGAGCAATCAGCCCCAGCATTTT.

The rearrangement joins TRBV7-8 to TRBJ1-1; D call uncertain. Germline V gene lookup returns CDR1 SGHVS and CDR2 FQNEAQ. CDR3 length equals 14 residues. Trimming took 3 bases from V and 1 from J, leaving 9 bases between them. For the CDR3, the DNA is TGTGCCAGCAGCTTTTCCGAGGGGAACACTGAAGCTTTCTTT. The encoded protein is CASSFSEGNTEAFF.

The CDR3 DNA reads TGTGCCAGCAGCCCCATGGGGACAAGGGGGGATACGCAGTATTTT. Protein product: CASSPMGTRGDTQYF. The J gene is TRBJ2-3, the V gene TRBV7-2, with D possibly matching TRBD1 (6 bases). Trimming stripped 5 bases from V and 6 bases from J, with 18 bases between. The CDR3 totals 15 residues. Germline V gene sequence: CDR1 SGHTA, CDR2 FQGNSA.

A few counts support this clone. The gene calls are TRBV18 and TRBJ1-2, with D perhaps TRBD1 (5 bases). The CDR3 extends over 15 amino acids. CDR1 is KGHSH and CDR2 is LQKENI in the germline V gene. V lost 0 bases to trimming and J lost 2 bases, with 10 bases between them. CDR3 loop: CASSPPGAGNYGYTF. In nucleotides, the CDR3 is TGTGCCAGCTCACCACCTGGGGCTGGGAACTATGGCTACACCTTC. The full variable domain, rest sourced from reference TRBV18 and TRBJ1-2, is NAGVMQNPRHLVRRRGQEARLRCSPMKGHSHVYWYRQLPEEGLKFMVYLQKENIIDESGMPKERFSAEFPKEGPSILRIQQVVRGDSAAYFCASSPPGAGNYGYTFGSGTRLTVV.

CDR3 bases: TGTGCCAGCGGGACAGGGTTGGGAGCTTTCTTT. It yields the protein CASGTGLGAFF. The rearrangement links TRBV19 to TRBJ1-1, with TRBD1 matching 9 bases. This CDR3 has 11 residues. V shed 9 bases and J 10 bases; nucleotides not matched to a gene: 6. Germline CDR1 reads LNHDA; CDR2 reads SQIVND (reference sequence).

Comments on this clone: Compared with germline, one end of the junction differs, possibly owing to a read error. This sequence joins TRBV18 and TRBJ1-5; unclear D gene. There are 19 residues in the CDR3. Germline V gene lookup returns CDR1 KGHSH and CDR2 LQKENI. CDR3 bases: TGTGCCAGCTCATCACCTATAGGCCACGGTGACTATAGCAATCAGCCCCAGCATTTT. Residues: CASSSPIGHGDYSNQPQHF.

The sample holds one count of this clone. The chain recombines TRBV5-5 with TRBJ1-2; D is uncertain. V lost 1 base and J 3 bases, leaving 13 bases between the germline ends. The CDR3 contains 15 residues. Germline assignment: CDR1 SGHKS and CDR2 YYEKEE (reference sequence). CDR3: CASSLQAGLYYGYTF. Here the CDR3 DNA reads TGTGCCAGCAGCTTGCAAGCAGGTCTCTACTATGGCTACACCTTC. The variable domain in full, with the rest retrieved from reference TRBV5-5 and TRBJ1-2, is DAGVTQSPTHLIKTRGQQVTLRCSPISGHKSVSWYQQVLGQGPQFIFQYYEKEERGRGNFPDRFSARQFPNYSSELNVNALLLGDSALYLCASSLQAGLYYGYTFGSGTRLTVV.

The chain recombines TRBV7-2 with TRBJ1-4; D ambiguous. The germline V gene has CDR1 SGHTA and CDR2 FQGNSA. This CDR3 region has 18 residues. Trimming removed 1 base from V and 8 bases from J, with 23 bases in between. In nucleotides, the CDR3 is TGTGCCAGCAGCTTAGTTTCTCGGGCGGGCAAGCAATTCGAAAAACTGTTTTTT. It codes for CASSLVSRAGKQFEKLFF.

The CDR3 here is CASSAQDGGYGYTF. The CDR3 nucleotides read TGTGCCAGCAGCGCCCAGGATGGAGGGTATGGCTACACCTTC. The chain combines TRBV14 with TRBJ1-2, with D hard to call. Germline V gene lookup returns CDR1 SGHDN and CDR2 FVKESK. V dropped 5 bases and J dropped 5 bases, with 15 bases sitting between them. This CDR3 is built from 14 residues.

V is TRBV4-1 and J is TRBJ1-5; D call uncertain. The CDR3 is 14 residues long. V was trimmed by 3 bases and J by 8 bases, leaving 14 bases between them. From germline, CDR1 is MGHRA and CDR2 YSYEKL. The DNA of the CDR3 is TGCGCCAGCAGCCATCCGACAAGGCAAGAGCCCCAGCATTTT. Its translation: CASSHPTRQEPQHF.

The rearrangement uses TRBV5-1 and TRBJ2-5; possibly TRBD2 for D (5 bases). The germline V gene encodes CDR1 SGHRS and CDR2 YFSETQ. Trimming shortened V by 5 bases and J by 4 bases, and 18 bases separated the two germline ends. This CDR3 has 15 amino acids. The DNA of the CDR3 is TGCGCCAGCAGTGAAAAGGGCTCGGAGGTAGAGACCCAGTACTTC. As protein: CASSEKGSEVETQYF.

This sequence joins TRBV2 and TRBJ2-7; 8 bases are shared with TRBD2. Germline lookup yields CDR1 SNHLY and CDR2 FYNNEI. The CDR3 sequence is 14 residues long. With 7 bases clipped from V and 0 bases from J, the junction kept 5 bases outside the gene matches. The DNA for the CDR3 is TGTGCCAGCATGGGGCGGGGGGTCTCCTACGAGCAGTACTTC. Residues: CASMGRGVSYEQYF.

The rearrangement links TRBV4-1 to TRBJ2-1; D not resolved. V dropped 4 bases and J dropped 10 bases, with 8 bases sitting between them. Germline V lookup: CDR1 MGHRA, CDR2 YSYEKL. This CDR3 has 11 residues. The CDR3 DNA follows: TGCGCCAGCAGCCTCCGCTACGAGCAGTTCTTC. Protein sequence: CASSLRYEQFF.

V is TRBV23-1 and J is TRBJ1-3, with D possibly TRBD1 on 6 matching bases. TRBV23-1 is an open reading frame, and its role is uncertain. With 2 bases removed from V and 0 bases from J, the gap between germline ends came to 17 bases. The CDR3 loop spans 18 amino acids. Here the CDR3 DNA reads TGCGCCAGCAGTCAAGGACGGGGAGGGGGAAACTCTGGAAACACCATATATTTT. Protein: CASSQGRGGGNSGNTIYF.

This clone showed up just a few times. The J gene is TRBJ1-1, the V gene TRBV19, with D possibly matching TRBD1 (6 bases). This CDR3 is 13 amino acids long. Germline V gives CDR1 LNHDA, CDR2 SQIVND (reference sequence). The V and J ends lost 5 bases and 4 bases respectively, with 11 bases between them. CDR3 loop: CASSFGQTTEAFF. The CDR3 DNA sequence: TGTGCCAGTAGTTTTGGACAGACCACTGAAGCTTTCTTT.

Here the CDR3 DNA reads TGTGCCAGCAGTGAAAAGTTTTACAGGCCCAATGAGCAGTTCTTC. Protein sequence: CASSEKFYRPNEQFF. The chain has TRBV2 and TRBJ2-1; a weak D match, TRBD1 (5 bases). This CDR3 comprises 15 residues. The germline V gene has CDR1 SNHLY and CDR2 FYNNEI. The V and J ends lost 2 bases and 6 bases respectively, with 14 bases between them.

This chain connects TRBV5-1 to TRBJ2-5; possibly TRBD2 for D (6 bases). Trimming left V 0 bases short and J 1 base short, with 19 bases between. This CDR3 contains 18 residues. The germline CDR1 and CDR2 sequences are SGHRS and YFSETQ. CDR3 loop: CASSLGAAGRFPQETQYF. Here the CDR3 DNA reads TGCGCCAGCAGCTTGGGGGCCGCGGGGAGGTTTCCCCAAGAGACCCAGTACTTC. Full variable domain (remainder filled in from reference TRBV5-1 and TRBJ2-5): KAGVTQTPRYLIKTRGQQVTLSCSPISGHRSVSWYQQTPGQGLQFLFEYFSETQRNKGNFPGRFSGRQFSNSRSEMNVSTLELGDSALYLCASSLGAAGRFPQETQYFGPGTRLLVL.

The rearrangement links TRBV6-5 to TRBJ1-2, with TRBD1 matching 8 bases. Per the germline V gene, CDR1 is MNHEY and CDR2 is SVGAGI. J was trimmed by 4 bases and V by 8 bases; bases with no gene match: 12. The CDR3 runs 15 residues. DNA of the CDR3: TGTGCCAGCGGTCATACAGGGGGAACGACCTATGGCTACACCTTC. Protein: CASGHTGGTTYGYTF.

The chain uses TRBV6-2 or TRBV6-3 and TRBJ1-1, with unresolved D. V lost 6 bases, J lost 1 base, and 12 bases lay in between. Germline lookup yields CDR1 MNHEY and CDR2 SVGEGT. The CDR3 length is 14 residues. Written as DNA, the CDR3 is TGTGCCAGCAGCAACACCGAACGGAACACTGAAGCTTTCTTT. Translating gives CASSNTERNTEAFF.

The chain carries TRBV4-3 and TRBJ2-7; the D gene is possibly TRBD2 (6 bases). CDR1 LGHNA and CDR2 YSLEER come from the germline V gene. The V end lost 0 bases, the J end lost 4 bases, and 13 bases lay between the germline ends. This CDR3 has 15 amino acids. The CDR3 bases are TGCGCCAGCAGCCAAGAGCATATGGGGGGATACGAGCAGTACTTC. Translation gives CASSQEHMGGYEQYF.

The chain combines TRBV13 with TRBJ2-7, with TRBD1 matching 7 bases. Germline CDR1 reads PRHDT; CDR2 reads FYEKMQ (reference sequence). This CDR3 has 13 amino acids. Trimming took 3 bases from V and 3 from J; bases not matched to a gene: 2. The CDR3 here is CASSLHRGYEQYF. For the CDR3, the DNA is TGTGCCAGCAGCTTGCACAGGGGCTACGAGCAGTACTTC.

The genes are TRBV9 and TRBJ1-5; D perhaps matches TRBD1 (5 bases). This CDR3 comprises 15 residues. Trimming cost V 4 bases and J 0 bases, with 11 bases left between them. The germline V gene has CDR1 SGDLS and CDR2 YYNGEE. CDR3: CASSLAGVSNQPQHF. The DNA for the CDR3 is TGTGCCAGCAGCCTGGCGGGGGTTAGCAATCAGCCCCAGCATTTT.

The chain is built from TRBV19 and TRBJ1-3, with D possibly matching TRBD1 (6 bases). The germline V gene has CDR1 LNHDA and CDR2 SQIVND (reference sequence). V lost 3 bases and J lost 2, with 11 bases in between. This CDR3 has 15 amino acids. The CDR3 bases are TGTGCCAGTAGTATCCCCTCAGGGGCTGGAAACACCATATATTTT. Residues: CASSIPSGAGNTIYF.

In this sample, this clone turned up a few times. The chain is built from TRBV2 and TRBJ1-1, with a possible D match to TRBD1 (6 bases). From germline, CDR1 is SNHLY and CDR2 FYNNEI. This CDR3 spans 16 amino acids. V lost 7 bases, J lost 3 bases, and 21 bases lay in between. CDR3 coding DNA: TGTGCCAGCACTACCCACCGGGGGGGGGCGGACACTGAAGCTTTCTTT. Its translation: CASTTHRGGADTEAFF.

This chain joins TRBV4-1 and TRBJ1-6; TRBD1 matches 9 bases. CDR3 length: 15 amino acids. V lost 4 bases and J lost 9; bases outside the gene matches: 7. CDR1 MGHRA and CDR2 YSYEKL come from the germline V gene. In nucleotides, the CDR3 is TGCGCCAGCAGCCGTGGGACAGGGAATCGTTCACCCCTCCACTTT. Protein product: CASSRGTGNRSPLHF.

V is TRBV5-1 and J is TRBJ1-2; the D gene is possibly TRBD1 (5 bases). The CDR3 extends over 15 amino acids. The V end was cut by 2 bases, the J end by 2 bases, with 13 bases between. CDR1 and CDR2 (germline): SGHRS, YFSETQ. The CDR3 nucleotides are TGCGCCAGCAGCTTTACAGGCGCTGAGAACTATGGCTACACCTTC. Amino acids: CASSFTGAENYGYTF.